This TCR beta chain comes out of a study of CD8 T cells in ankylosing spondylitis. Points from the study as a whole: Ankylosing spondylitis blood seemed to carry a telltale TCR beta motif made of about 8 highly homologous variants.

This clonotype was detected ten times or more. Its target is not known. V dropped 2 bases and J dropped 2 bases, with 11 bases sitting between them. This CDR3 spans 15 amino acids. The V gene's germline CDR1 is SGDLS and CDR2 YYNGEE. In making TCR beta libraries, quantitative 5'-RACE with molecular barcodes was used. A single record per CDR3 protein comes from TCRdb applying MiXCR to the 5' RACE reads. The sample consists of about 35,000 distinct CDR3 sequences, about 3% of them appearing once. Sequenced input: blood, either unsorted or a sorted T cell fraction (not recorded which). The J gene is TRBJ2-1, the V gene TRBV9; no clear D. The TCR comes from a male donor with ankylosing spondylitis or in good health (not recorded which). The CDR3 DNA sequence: TGTGCCAGCAGCGTGGGGATTGGCGCCTACAATGAGCAGTTCTTC. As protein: CASSVGIGAYNEQFF.